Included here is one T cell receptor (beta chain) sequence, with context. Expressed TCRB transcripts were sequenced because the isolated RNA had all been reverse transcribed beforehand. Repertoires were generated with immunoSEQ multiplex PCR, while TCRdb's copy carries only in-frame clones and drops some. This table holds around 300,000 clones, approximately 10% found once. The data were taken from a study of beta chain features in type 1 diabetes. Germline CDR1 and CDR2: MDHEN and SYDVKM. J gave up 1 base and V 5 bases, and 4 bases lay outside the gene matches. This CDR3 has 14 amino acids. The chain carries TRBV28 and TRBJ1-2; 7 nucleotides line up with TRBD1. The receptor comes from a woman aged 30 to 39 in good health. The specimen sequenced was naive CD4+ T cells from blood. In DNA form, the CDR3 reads TGTGCCAGCAGTCTGACAGGGTTTAACTATGGCTACACCTTC. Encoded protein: CASSLTGFNYGYTF.